Described below is a single T cell receptor beta chain sequence and its context. What it binds is unknown. Among the 90 to 150 subjects of the validation cohort, separate from the 666-subject first cohort, were the donors. This entry comes from a study of cytomegalovirus exposure and HLA in healthy donors. CDR3 size: 14 residues. Trimming removed 5 bases from V and 2 bases from J; junction bases left unmatched: 4. Germline-derived CDR1 and CDR2 are MGHRA and YSYEKL. Sequencing was performed with immunoSEQ multiplex PCR; in TCRdb, only in-frame clones are kept and a portion is missing. The sample has 100,000 to 150,000 clones, just under 95% seen once; the top ten hold approximately 1.2%. Regarding the study as a whole: Reports showed the classifier diagnosing cytomegalovirus status with high specificity and sensitivity. Investigators reported some 150 TCR beta chains as tied to cytomegalovirus. TCR sequences were mostly rare, though some public TCRs occurred in many donors.

The sample taken for sequencing was PBMCs. The V call is TRBV4-1, the J call TRBJ2-7; TRBD1 aligns across 9 bases. This sequence was found in a woman aged 18-29 years in good health and CMV-seronegative. Here the CDR3 DNA reads TGCGCCAGCAGCTCCTACAGGGGGCCCTACGAGCAGTACTTC. Translating it yields CASSSYRGPYEQYF.